The sample holds a few counts of the clone carrying this T cell receptor (beta chain). MiXCR was run by TCRdb on the 5' RACE reads, yielding one entry per CDR3 protein. The sample holds more than 110,000 distinct CDR3 sequences, 6.5% to 8.5% seen once. These data belong to a study of CD8 T cells in ankylosing spondylitis. Trimming took off 0 bases at V and 6 bases at J, with 14 bases between the two ends. The germline V gene encodes CDR1 DFQATT and CDR2 SNEGSKA (reference sequence). This CDR3 has 14 amino acids. Sequencing was done on a sample of synovial fluid, either unsorted or a sorted T cell fraction (not recorded which). The clonotype comes from a male donor with ankylosing spondylitis. The chain couples TRBV20-1 to TRBJ1-1; D not certain. The CDR3 region is CSARDNEAKAEAFF. The CDR3 nucleotides read TGCAGTGCTAGAGATAACGAGGCAAAGGCTGAAGCTTTCTTT.